The 16 T cell receptor beta chains below all came from one sample that was sequenced in a study of CD8+ T cells in alopecia areata. Treatment given: oral pan-JAK inhibitor, 5-10 mg twice daily. TCR sequencing used cDNA made by reverse transcription of extracted RNA. Sequencing was performed with immunoSEQ multiplex PCR; in TCRdb, only in-frame clones are kept and a portion is missing. The repertoire holds some 190,000 clones, more than 60% seen once, with 0.95% to 1.5% in the top ten. The sample in question was CD4+ T cells sorted from blood, obtained at week 44, from a patient treated with tofacitinib. The receptor source for this set is a human donor with alopecia areata.

This clone has more than one count but fewer than ten. V and J are TRBV2 and TRBJ2-1, with D perhaps given as TRBD1 or TRBD2 (7 bases each). This CDR3 spans 13 amino acids. V lost 9 bases and J 7 bases, leaving 16 bases between the germline ends. CDR1 and CDR2 from the germline V gene are SNHLY and FYNNEI. The CDR3 bases are TGTGCCAGGTCGGGGAGGGGGCGGAATGAGCAGTTCTTC. Its protein is CARSGRGRNEQFF.

The CDR3: CTSCLSENRQETQYF. DNA for the CDR3: TGCACCAGCTGTCTATCTGAGAACCGCCAAGAGACCCAGTACTTC. The rearrangement links TRBV1 to TRBJ2-5; the table's D call, TRBD2, was not checked against the DNA. TRBV1 is noted as a pseudogene. CDR3 size: 15 residues.

This rearrangement joins TRBV11-3 to TRBJ2-7, with no clear D. The V gene lost 4 bases and the J gene lost 1 base, with 11 bases spanning the gap. Germline values: CDR1 SGHNT, CDR2 YENEEA. The length of the CDR3 is 14 residues. The CDR3 region has the DNA TGTGCCAGCAGCTCGATCCTTATGTCCTACGAGCAGTACTTC. Protein: CASSSILMSYEQYF.

This clone was counted only a few times. This chain joins TRBV2 and TRBJ1-2; D is unresolved. The CDR3 covers 13 residues. In germline, CDR1 is SNHLY, CDR2 FYNNEI. The germline V and J ends were trimmed by 7 bases and 2 bases, with 11 bases remaining between them. The CDR3 DNA reads as TGTGCCAGCAAAACAAACGAGAACTATGGCTACACCTTC. It codes for CASKTNENYGYTF.

This clone was seen more than once but under ten times. The genes are TRBV2 and TRBJ2-1; unclear D gene. The germline gives CDR1 SNHLY, CDR2 FYNNEI. This CDR3 comprises 13 residues. Deletions cut 4 bases from V and 6 bases from J, with 10 bases between. The CDR3 reads CASSGGYGNEQFF. DNA of the CDR3: TGTGCCAGCAGTGGGGGATATGGCAATGAGCAGTTCTTC.

This chain joins TRBV15 and TRBJ2-1, with D perhaps matching TRBD2 (7 bases). The CDR3 length is 16 residues. Between the trimmed V and J ends, which lost 3 bases and 5 bases, there was a span of 17 bases. Per the germline V gene, CDR1 is LNHNV and CDR2 is YYDKDF (reference sequence). In DNA form, the CDR3 reads TGTGCCACCAGCAGTGGGGGGGCGAAGTCTAACAATGAGCAGTTCTTC. Protein product: CATSSGGAKSNNEQFF.

In its sample, this clone was seen once. The chain combines TRBV29-1 with TRBJ1-1; D is ambiguous. In germline, CDR1 is SQVTM, CDR2 ANQGSEA. The CDR3 runs 12 residues. The ends were cut back, 4 bases at V and 2 bases at J, with 8 bases in the middle. Written as DNA, the CDR3 is TGCAGCGTTGGGGTCAGTAACACTGAAGCTTTCTTT. This sequence encodes CSVGVSNTEAFF.

As for this clone: The sample contains more than one DNA sequence encoding this CDR3. The chain is built from TRBV5-1 and TRBJ2-7; maybe TRBD1 (6 bases). This CDR3 has 13 residues. V was shortened by 0 bases and J by 5 bases, with 9 bases between the two germline ends. Germline CDR1 reads SGHRS; CDR2 reads YFSETQ. The CDR3 DNA reads TGCGCCAGCAGCTTGGACAGGGCCGACGAGCAGTACTTC. It codes for CASSLDRADEQYF. The whole variable domain, remainder taken from reference TRBV5-1 and TRBJ2-7, is KAGVTQTPRYLIKTRGQQVTLSCSPISGHRSVSWYQQTPGQGLQFLFEYFSETQRNKGNFPGRFSGRQFSNSRSEMNVSTLELGDSALYLCASSLDRADEQYFGPGTRLTVT.

The chain is built from TRBV4-3 and TRBJ1-5; D not resolved. The V and J ends lost 0 bases and 5 bases respectively, with 5 bases between them. CDR1 is LGHNA and CDR2 is YSLEER in the germline V gene. This CDR3 contains 13 residues. The chain's CDR3 is CASSQDGYQPQHF. The DNA of the CDR3 is TGCGCCAGCAGCCAAGACGGTTATCAGCCCCAGCATTTT.

This clone was observed a few times. V is TRBV29-1 and J is TRBJ1-2; D might be TRBD1 (6 bases). CDR3 length equals 18 residues. CDR1 and CDR2 from the germline V gene are SQVTM and ANQGSEA. V was shortened by 4 bases and J by 3 bases, with 27 bases between the two germline ends. The chain's CDR3 is CSVAGRNDGAGDDYGYTF. CDR3 sequence (DNA): TGCAGCGTTGCGGGCCGAAATGATGGGGCAGGGGATGACTATGGCTACACCTTC.

This chain joins TRBV7-2 and TRBJ1-5, with D hard to call. The V gene lost 2 bases and the J gene lost 6 bases, with 11 bases spanning the gap. Germline lookup yields CDR1 SGHTA and CDR2 FQGNSA. The CDR3 contains 14 residues. The chain's CDR3 is CASSLRFPAQPQHF. The CDR3 region has the DNA TGTGCCAGCAGCTTACGGTTTCCGGCTCAGCCCCAGCATTTT.

A note on this clone: A junction end diverges from the germline sequence, so it may reflect a read error. Here the CDR3 DNA reads TGCGCCAGCAGCCACACCTTTTTGGGGCGGGGGGCCAACGTCCTGACTTTC. Translation gives CASSHTFLGRGANVLTF. This rearrangement joins TRBV11-2 to TRBJ2-6; perhaps TRBD1 as D (5 bases). The CDR3 has 17 residues. Germline loops: CDR1 SGHAT, CDR2 FQNNGV.

This rearrangement joins TRBV7-2 to TRBJ2-3; D gene uncertain. From germline, CDR1 is SGHTA and CDR2 FQGNSA. The germline V and J ends were trimmed by 0 bases and 0 bases, with 13 bases remaining between them. The CDR3 consists of 17 residues. CDR3 in amino acids: CASSLAKPTPSTDTQYF. The CDR3 DNA follows: TGTGCCAGCAGCTTAGCGAAGCCTACCCCAAGCACAGATACGCAGTATTTT. Combining the CDR3 with reference TRBV7-2 and TRBJ2-3 gives the whole variable domain GAGVSQSPSNKVTEKGKDVELRCDPISGHTALYWYRQSLGQGLEFLIYFQGNSAPDKSGLPSDRFSAERTGGSVSTLTIQRTQQEDSAVYLCASSLAKPTPSTDTQYFGPGTRLTVL.

The count of this clone is one. The chain couples TRBV7-6 to TRBJ2-3, with D possibly TRBD2 on 7 matching bases. This CDR3 comprises 17 residues. The V and J ends lost 1 base and 0 bases respectively, with 14 bases between them. Germline V lookup: CDR1 SGHVS, CDR2 FNYEAQ. This chain's CDR3 is CASSLGSGGGSTDTQYF. CDR3 DNA: TGTGCCAGCAGCTTAGGATCGGGCGGGGGCAGCACAGATACGCAGTATTTT.

The chain carries TRBV2 and TRBJ2-5; tentatively, D is TRBD1 (6 bases). The CDR3 has 14 residues. Trimming took 5 bases from V and 4 from J, leaving 14 bases between them. Germline values: CDR1 SNHLY, CDR2 FYNNEI. The CDR3 region has the DNA TGTGCCAGCAGTAAGACAGGAATGGGAGAGACCCAGTACTTC. The encoded protein is CASSKTGMGETQYF.

This clone was picked up a small number of times. This rearrangement joins TRBV5-6 to TRBJ1-6; D is unclear. Trimming left V 2 bases short and J 6 bases short, with 9 bases between. CDR1 and CDR2 (germline): SGHDT, YYEEEE. There are 14 residues in the CDR3. CDR3: CASSLRQANSPLHF. For the CDR3, the DNA is TGTGCCAGCAGCTTACGGCAGGCTAATTCACCCCTCCACTTT.